This TCR beta chain appears in the sequencing data of a study of lymphopenia after photon versus proton radiotherapy. The CDR3 consists of 11 residues. Germline V gene lookup returns CDR1 SGHDT and CDR2 YYEEEE. The data were produced by immunoSEQ multiplex PCR, yet TCRdb's version contains in-frame clones alone and is incomplete. The sample consists of about 20,000 clones, approximately 90% of them appearing once. This clone has a single count. One end of the junction is discordant with germline, which a read error may explain. This TCR was sampled from a man older than 75 with esophageal cancer. The sample here was peripheral blood, taken from a patient treated with proton-based radiotherapy. The chain recombines TRBV5-6 with TRBJ2-3; no reliable D call. CDR3 region: CASSSWYGITF. The DNA of the CDR3 is TGTGCCAGCAGCTCGTGGTATGGGATCACTTTT.